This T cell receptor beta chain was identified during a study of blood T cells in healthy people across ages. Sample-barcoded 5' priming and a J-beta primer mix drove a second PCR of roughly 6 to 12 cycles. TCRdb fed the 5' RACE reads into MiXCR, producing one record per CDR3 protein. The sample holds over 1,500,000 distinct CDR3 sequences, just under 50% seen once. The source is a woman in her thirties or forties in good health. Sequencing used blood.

The DNA of the CDR3 is TGCGCCAGCACCCCGGGACAGGGGGCGGGTGAGCAGTTCTTC. This encodes CASTPGQGAGEQFF. The V gene is TRBV5-1, the J gene TRBJ2-1, with 12 bases fitting TRBD1. The germline CDR1 and CDR2 sequences are SGHRS and YFSETQ. The CDR3 has 14 amino acids. The trim removed 6 bases at V and 9 bases at J, leaving 7 bases unmatched. Together with reference TRBV5-1 and TRBJ2-1, the CDR3 gives the full variable domain: KAGVTQTPRYLIKTRGQQVTLSCSPISGHRSVSWYQQTPGQGLQFLFEYFSETQRNKGNFPGRFSGRQFSNSRSEMNVSTLELGDSALYLCASTPGQGAGEQFFGPGTRLTVL.